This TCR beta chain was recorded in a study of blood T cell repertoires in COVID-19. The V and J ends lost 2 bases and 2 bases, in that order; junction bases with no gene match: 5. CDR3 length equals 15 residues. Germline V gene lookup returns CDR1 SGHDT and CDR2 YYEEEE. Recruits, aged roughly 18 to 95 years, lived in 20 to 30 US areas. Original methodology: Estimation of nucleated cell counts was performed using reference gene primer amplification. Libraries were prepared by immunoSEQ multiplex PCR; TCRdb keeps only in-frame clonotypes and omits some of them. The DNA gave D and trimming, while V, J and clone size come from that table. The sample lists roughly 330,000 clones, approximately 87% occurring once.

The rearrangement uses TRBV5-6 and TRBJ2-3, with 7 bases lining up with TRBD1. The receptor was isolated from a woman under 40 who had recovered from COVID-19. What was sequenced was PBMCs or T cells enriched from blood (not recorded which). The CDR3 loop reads CASSLGTANTDTQYF. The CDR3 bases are TGTGCCAGCAGCTTAGGGACAGCGAACACAGATACGCAGTATTTT.